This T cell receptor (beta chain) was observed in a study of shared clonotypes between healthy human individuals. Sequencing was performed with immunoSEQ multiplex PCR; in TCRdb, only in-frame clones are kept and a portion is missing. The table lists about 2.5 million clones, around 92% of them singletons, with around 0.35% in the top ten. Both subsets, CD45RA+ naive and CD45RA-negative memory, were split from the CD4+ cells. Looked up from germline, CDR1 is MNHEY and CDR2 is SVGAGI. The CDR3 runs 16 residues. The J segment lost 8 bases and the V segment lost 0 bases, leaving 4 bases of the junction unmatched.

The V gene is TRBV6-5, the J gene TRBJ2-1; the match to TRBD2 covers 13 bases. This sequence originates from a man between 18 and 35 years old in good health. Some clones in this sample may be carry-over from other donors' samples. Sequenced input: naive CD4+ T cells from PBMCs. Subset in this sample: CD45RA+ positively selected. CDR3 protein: CASSYSGLAGADEQFF. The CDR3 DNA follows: TGTGCCAGCAGTTACTCAGGACTAGCGGGAGCCGATGAGCAGTTCTTC.